There are a few counts of the clone carrying this TCR beta chain. From the RT-PCR reads, TCRdb called clonotypes with MiXCR, one entry per CDR3 protein. Of around 790,000 distinct CDR3 sequences detected, around 21% appear once; the ten largest clones hold approximately 10%. This sample is part of a study of response to subunit inactivated influenza vaccine. The CDR3 covers 14 residues. The ends were cut back, 8 bases at V and 0 bases at J, with 14 bases in the middle. The V gene is TRBV12-3 or TRBV12-4, the J gene TRBJ2-7, with D perhaps matching TRBD1 or TRBD2 (5 bases each). This clonotype was obtained from a man between 45 and 60 years old who received an inactivated influenza vaccine. The sample in question was PBMCs from blood, obtained 4 to 6 days after vaccination. CDR3 nucleotide sequence: TGTGCCAGCTCGACAAGGGACGTCTCCTACGAGCAGTACTTC. Its protein product is CASSTRDVSYEQYF.